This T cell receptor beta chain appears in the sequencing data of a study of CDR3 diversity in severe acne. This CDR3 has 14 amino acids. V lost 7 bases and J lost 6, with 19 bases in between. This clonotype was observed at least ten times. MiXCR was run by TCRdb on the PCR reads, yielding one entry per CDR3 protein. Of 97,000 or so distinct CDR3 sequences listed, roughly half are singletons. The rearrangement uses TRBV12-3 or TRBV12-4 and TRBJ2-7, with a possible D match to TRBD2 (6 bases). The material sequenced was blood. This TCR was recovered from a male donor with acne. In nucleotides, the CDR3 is TGTGCCAGCAATCATTTGAACAGGCGGGGCGAGCAGTACTTC. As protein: CASNHLNRRGEQYF.